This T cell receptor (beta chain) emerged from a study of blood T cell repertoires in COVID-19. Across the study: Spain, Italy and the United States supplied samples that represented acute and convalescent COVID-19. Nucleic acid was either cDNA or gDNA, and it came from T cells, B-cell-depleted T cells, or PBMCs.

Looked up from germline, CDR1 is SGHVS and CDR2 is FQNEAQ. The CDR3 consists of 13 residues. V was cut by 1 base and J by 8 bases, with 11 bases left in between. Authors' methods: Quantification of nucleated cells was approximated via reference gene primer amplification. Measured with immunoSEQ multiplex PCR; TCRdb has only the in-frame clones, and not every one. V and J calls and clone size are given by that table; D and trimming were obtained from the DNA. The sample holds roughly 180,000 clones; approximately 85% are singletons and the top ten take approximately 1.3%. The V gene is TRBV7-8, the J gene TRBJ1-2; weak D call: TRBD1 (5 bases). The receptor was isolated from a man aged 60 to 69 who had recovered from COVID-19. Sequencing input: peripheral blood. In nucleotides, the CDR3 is TGTGCCAGCAGCTTAGTGGGGCAACGAGGCTACACCTTC. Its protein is CASSLVGQRGYTF. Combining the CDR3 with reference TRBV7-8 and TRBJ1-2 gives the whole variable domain GAGVSQSPRYKVAKRGQDVALRCDPISGHVSLFWYQQALGQGPEFLTYFQNEAQLDKSGLPSDRFFAERPEGSVSTLKIQRTQQEDSAVYLCASSLVGQRGYTFGSGTRLTVV.